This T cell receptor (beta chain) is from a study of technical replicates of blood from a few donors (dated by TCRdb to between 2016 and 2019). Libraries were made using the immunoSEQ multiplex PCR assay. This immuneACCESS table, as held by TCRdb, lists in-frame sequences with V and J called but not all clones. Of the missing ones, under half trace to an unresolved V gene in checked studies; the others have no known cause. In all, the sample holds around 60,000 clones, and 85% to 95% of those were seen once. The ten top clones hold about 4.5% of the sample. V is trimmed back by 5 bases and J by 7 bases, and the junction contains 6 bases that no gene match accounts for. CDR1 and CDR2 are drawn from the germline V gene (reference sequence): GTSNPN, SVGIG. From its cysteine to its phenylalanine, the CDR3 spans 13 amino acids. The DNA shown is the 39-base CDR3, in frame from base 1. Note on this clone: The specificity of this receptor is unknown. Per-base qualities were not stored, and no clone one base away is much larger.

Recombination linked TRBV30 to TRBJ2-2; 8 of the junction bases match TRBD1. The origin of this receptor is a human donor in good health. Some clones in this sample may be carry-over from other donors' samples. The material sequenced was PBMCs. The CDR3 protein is CAWQGAGIGELFF. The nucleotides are TGTGCCTGGCAGGGGGCTGGAATCGGGGAGCTGTTTTTT.